These 21 T cell receptor beta chains share one sample of origin, sequenced in a study of cytomegalovirus exposure and HLA in healthy donors. Sequencing used immunoSEQ multiplex PCR; TCRdb keeps in-frame clones, though not all of them. The sample shows about 360,000 clones, 86% of them seen only once. The sequenced sample consisted of PBMCs. The origin of the receptors is a woman under 30 in good health and CMV-seronegative.

This sequence joins TRBV9 and TRBJ2-7; perhaps TRBD1 as D (5 bases). This CDR3 is 12 amino acids long. Per germline, CDR1 SGDLS and CDR2 YYNGEE. Trimming pared 3 bases from V and 6 bases from J, leaving 10 bases between. DNA of the CDR3: TGTGCCAGCAGCGCACAGGTGGGCGAGCAGTACTTC. It yields the protein CASSAQVGEQYF.

This chain connects TRBV4-1 to TRBJ2-5, with D perhaps matching TRBD1 (6 bases). The germline gives CDR1 MGHRA, CDR2 YSYEKL. V lost 2 bases to trimming and J lost 3 bases, with 10 bases between them. The CDR3 is 14 residues long. The CDR3 nucleotides are TGCGCCAGCAGCCAAATCTCAGGGGAAGAGACCCAGTACTTC. Its translation is CASSQISGEETQYF.

J is TRBJ1-5 and V is TRBV6-1; 7 bases agree with TRBD1. Germline lookup yields CDR1 MNHNS and CDR2 SASEGT. The trim removed 2 bases at V and 0 bases at J, leaving 7 bases unmatched. This CDR3 has 17 amino acids. CDR3 bases: TGTGCCAGCAGTGAACGAGGGGGCTGGGGTAGCAATCAGCCCCAGCATTTT. Its translation: CASSERGGWGSNQPQHF.

The chain joins TRBV25-1 to TRBJ2-3; 9 nucleotides match TRBD1. V dropped 8 bases and J dropped 3; count of bases not matched to a gene: 12. CDR3 size: 16 residues. The V gene's germline CDR1 is MGHDK and CDR2 SYGVNS. The DNA of the CDR3 is TGTGCCAGCGGATACACCGGGACAGGGATGACAGATACGCAGTATTTT. As protein: CASGYTGTGMTDTQYF.

The chain carries TRBV10-3 and TRBJ1-2; 8 positions agree with TRBD1. The germline V gene has CDR1 ENHRY and CDR2 SYGVKD. The J segment lost 4 bases and the V segment lost 4 bases, leaving 5 bases of the junction unmatched. The CDR3 has 14 residues. This CDR3 is CAISAGGGGYGYTF. The DNA for the CDR3 is TGTGCCATCAGTGCAGGGGGCGGAGGCTATGGCTACACCTTC.

This chain joins TRBV25-1 and TRBJ2-3; TRBD1 matches 7 bases. The CDR3 has 15 amino acids. V trimming: 5 bases; J trimming: 1 base; junction bases outside the gene matches: 6. Germline V lookup: CDR1 MGHDK, CDR2 SYGVNS. The CDR3 reads CASSPGQRRTDTQYF. CDR3 DNA: TGTGCCAGCAGTCCGGGACAGAGACGCACAGATACGCAGTATTTT.

The genes are TRBV6-6 and TRBJ1-1; D is unresolved. The germline V gene has CDR1 MNHNY and CDR2 SVGAGI (reference sequence). The CDR3 is made up of 12 amino acids. The V gene lost 2 bases and the J gene lost 10 bases, with 11 bases spanning the gap. The CDR3 DNA reads as TGTGCCAGCAGTTACACCCGAACAGCAGCTTTCTTT. Translating gives CASSYTRTAAFF.

The gene calls are TRBV29-1 and TRBJ2-5; TRBD2 aligns across 12 bases. The germline V gene has CDR1 SQVTM and CDR2 ANQGSEA. This CDR3 spans 17 amino acids. V lost 7 bases to trimming and J lost 0 bases; unmatched junction nucleotides: 12. DNA of the CDR3: TGCAGCGCTCAACGACTAGCGGGAGAGGTGTACCAAGAGACCCAGTACTTC. As protein: CSAQRLAGEVYQETQYF. The whole variable domain, filled in from reference TRBV29-1 and TRBJ2-5, reads SAVISQKPSRDICQRGTSLTIQCQVDSQVTMMFWYRQQPGQSLTLIATANQGSEATYESGFVIDKFPISRPNLTFSTLTVSNMSPEDSSIYLCSAQRLAGEVYQETQYFGPGTRLLVL.

The chain combines TRBV5-1 with TRBJ2-1; tentatively, D is TRBD2 (6 bases). This CDR3 has 14 amino acids. V lost 1 base, J lost 9 bases, and 14 bases lay in between. Germline CDR1 SGHRS, CDR2 YFSETQ. In DNA form, the CDR3 reads TGCGCCAGCAGCTTGTCTGTCCGGGACTTTGAGCAGTTCTTC. It translates to CASSLSVRDFEQFF.

This CDR3 reads CASRRSYRRGETQYF. The CDR3 region has the DNA TGTGCCAGCAGAAGAAGCTACCGACGGGGGGAGACCCAGTACTTC. The chain is built from TRBV11-2 and TRBJ2-5; a weak D match, TRBD2 (6 bases). The CDR3 spans 15 residues. V was trimmed by 6 bases and J by 5 bases, leaving 19 bases between them. Germline values: CDR1 SGHAT, CDR2 FQNNGV.

This chain uses TRBV5-1 with TRBJ2-5; perhaps TRBD2 as D (6 bases). V gave up 2 bases and J gave up 3 bases, with 11 bases separating them. The CDR3 is 14 residues long. Germline V gene lookup returns CDR1 SGHRS and CDR2 YFSETQ. The CDR3 region has the DNA TGCGCCAGCAGCTTTACGGGGGAGGAAGAGACCCAGTACTTC. Encoded protein: CASSFTGEEETQYF.

This chain uses TRBV6-9 with TRBJ2-7; possibly TRBD2 for D (5 bases). The CDR3 contains 15 residues. Trimming shortened V by 5 bases and J by 0 bases, and 14 bases separated the two germline ends. Germline loops: CDR1 MNHGY, CDR2 SVAAGI. CDR3 sequence (DNA): TGTGCCAGCAGTACTCGAGGGTCTCACTCCTACGAGCAGTACTTC. Amino acid sequence: CASSTRGSHSYEQYF.

The chain links TRBV28 to TRBJ2-5, with 13 bases fitting TRBD2. Per the germline V gene, CDR1 is MDHEN and CDR2 is SYDVKM. This CDR3 contains 15 residues. The ends lost 8 bases at V and 2 bases at J; junction bases unmatched: 5. The CDR3 spells CASVGLAGSQETQYF. As DNA, the CDR3 is TGTGCCAGCGTGGGACTAGCGGGGTCACAAGAGACCCAGTACTTC.

J is TRBJ2-3 and V is TRBV11-2; 8 nucleotides match TRBD2. Per the germline V gene, CDR1 is SGHAT and CDR2 is FQNNGV. The ends lost 5 bases at V and 1 base at J; junction bases unmatched: 11. The CDR3 consists of 17 residues. In DNA, the CDR3 is TGTGCCAGCAGCCCCGGAGAGTGGCGGGGGGGCACAGATACGCAGTATTTT. Amino acids: CASSPGEWRGGTDTQYF. The full variable domain, its missing parts supplied by reference TRBV11-2 and TRBJ2-3, is EAGVAQSPRYKIIEKRQSVAFWCNPISGHATLYWYQQILGQGPKLLIQFQNNGVVDDSQLPKDRFSAERLKGVDSTLKIQPAKLEDSAVYLCASSPGEWRGGTDTQYFGPGTRLTVL.

The V and J genes are TRBV9 and TRBJ2-7; D is perhaps TRBD1 (6 bases). In germline, CDR1 is SGDLS, CDR2 YYNGEE. The CDR3 sequence is 12 residues long. Trimming cost V 3 bases and J 4 bases, with 8 bases left between them. This CDR3 reads CASSAQGYEQYF. CDR3 coding DNA: TGTGCCAGCAGCGCCCAGGGGTACGAGCAGTACTTC.

The genes are TRBV28 and TRBJ2-7; the match to TRBD2 covers 8 bases. From germline, CDR1 is MDHEN and CDR2 SYDVKM. This CDR3 contains 15 residues. The V gene end was trimmed by 2 bases and the J gene end by 4 bases; junction bases not matched to a gene: 7. CDR3 nucleotide sequence: TGTGCCAGCAGTTTACTCGGGACTAGTAAGTACGAGCAGTACTTC. Its protein product is CASSLLGTSKYEQYF.

This clone was detected only once. The chain employs TRBV19 and TRBJ1-1, with 9 bases that match TRBD1. CDR3 length: 16 amino acids. The V gene end was trimmed by 4 bases and the J gene end by 3 bases; junction bases not matched to a gene: 9. Germline assignment: CDR1 LNHDA and CDR2 SQIVND (reference sequence). The CDR3 loop is CASSNLQGQGHTEAFF. The CDR3 DNA reads as TGTGCCAGTAGTAACCTTCAGGGACAGGGCCACACTGAAGCTTTCTTT.

V is TRBV5-8 and J is TRBJ2-7, with 12 bases fitting TRBD1. The V gene's germline CDR1 is SGHTS and CDR2 YDEGEE. This CDR3 comprises 14 residues. V trimming: 2 bases; J trimming: 6 bases; junction bases outside the gene matches: 3. The CDR3 is CASSFGTGGSEQYF. In DNA, the CDR3 is TGTGCCAGCAGCTTCGGGACAGGGGGCAGCGAGCAGTACTTC.

This clone was observed a handful of times. The chain combines TRBV18 with TRBJ2-1; D not certain. V lost 3 bases, J lost 7 bases, and 7 bases lay in between. The CDR3 covers 12 residues. Germline CDR1 and CDR2: KGHSH and LQKENI. The CDR3: CASSPAPNEQFF. The DNA of the CDR3 is TGTGCCAGCTCACCGGCCCCGAATGAGCAGTTCTTC.

The genes are TRBV29-1 and TRBJ1-2; the D is unclear. CDR1 and CDR2 from the germline V gene are SQVTM and ANQGSEA. Trimming pared 4 bases from V and 4 bases from J, leaving 13 bases between. The CDR3 length is 13 residues. CDR3 bases: TGCAGCGTTGTTTGGCAGGACTCCTATGGCTACACCTTC. As protein: CSVVWQDSYGYTF.

A remark on this clone: The identical CDR3 is also encoded by other nucleotide sequences in the sample. The chain employs TRBV5-1 and TRBJ1-5; possibly TRBD1 for D (6 bases). This CDR3 region has 15 residues. Trimming took off 0 bases at V and 1 base at J, with 8 bases between the two ends. Germline V gene data show CDR1 as SGHRS and CDR2 as YFSETQ. CDR3 region: CASSLGQGSNQPQHF. The CDR3 nucleotides read TGCGCCAGCAGCTTGGGCCAGGGGAGCAATCAGCCCCAGCATTTT.